Each of the 10 T cell receptor beta chains below was sequenced from the same sample in a study of blood T cell repertoires in COVID-19. Clones were read by immunoSEQ multiplex PCR, and TCRdb kept only the in-frame ones, dropping some. This repertoire shows under 350,000 clones, about 80% found once; its top ten account for more than 8%. The sequenced material came from peripheral blood. The source of these receptors is a woman aged 45-60 years who had recovered from COVID-19.

This rearrangement joins TRBV6-1 to TRBJ1-5; 7 bases map to TRBD1. The V segment lost 4 bases and the J segment 3 bases; nucleotides outside the gene matches: 15. CDR1 is MNHNS and CDR2 is SASEGT in the germline V gene. This CDR3 spans 18 amino acids. This CDR3 is CASSAASAQDRINQPQHF. CDR3 nucleotide sequence: TGTGCCAGCAGTGCAGCGAGTGCCCAGGACAGGATCAATCAGCCCCAGCATTTT.

V is TRBV7-9 and J is TRBJ2-1; TRBD2 matches 11 bases. J lost 8 bases, V lost 0 bases, and 6 bases had no gene match. Germline CDR1 reads SEHNR; CDR2 reads FQNEAQ (reference sequence). CDR3 length: 16 residues. The CDR3 sequence: CASSLAQSSGRYEQFF. In DNA, the CDR3 is TGTGCCAGCAGCTTAGCGCAATCTAGCGGGAGGTATGAGCAGTTCTTC.

This chain uses TRBV5-1 with TRBJ2-3; 8 bases align to TRBD2. The CDR3 has 17 residues. The germline CDR1 and CDR2 sequences are SGHRS and YFSETQ. The trim removed 3 bases at V and 4 bases at J, leaving 13 bases unmatched. CDR3 sequence (DNA): TGCGCCAGCAGCTCAGGGACTGACGGGAGGGGCTCAGATACGCAGTATTTT. Its translation is CASSSGTDGRGSDTQYF.

The chain combines TRBV27 with TRBJ2-3; 7 nucleotides line up with TRBD2. With 6 bases clipped from V and 3 bases from J, the junction kept 9 bases outside the gene matches. This CDR3 comprises 15 residues. The germline gives CDR1 MNHEY, CDR2 SMNVEV (reference sequence). CDR3 nucleotide sequence: TGTGCCAGCAGGATATGGGGGGGGGAAACAGATACGCAGTATTTT. It is translated as CASRIWGGETDTQYF.

This chain joins TRBV21-1 and TRBJ1-4. TRBV21-1 is labeled a pseudogene. The CDR3 is 18 residues long. DNA of the CDR3: TGTGCCAGCAGCAAATTTCTGGTGTCGGGGGGACTCTTGGAAAAACTGTTTTTT. Translated, it gives CASSKFLVSGGLLEKLFF.

The chain carries TRBV5-1 and TRBJ2-7; 7 bases are a match to TRBD1. The CDR3 contains 15 residues. J gave up 1 base and V 1 base, and 5 bases lay outside the gene matches. CDR1 and CDR2 (germline): SGHRS, YFSETQ. CDR3 sequence reads: CASSLKAGGSYEQYF. Here the CDR3 DNA reads TGCGCCAGCAGCTTGAAGGCAGGGGGTTCCTACGAGCAGTACTTC.

Comment on this clone: Other DNA sequences from this sample encode an identical CDR3 as well. V gene TRBV2 combines with J gene TRBJ2-3, with D uncertain. V was trimmed by 6 bases and J by 3 bases, leaving 4 bases between them. Looked up from germline, CDR1 is SNHLY and CDR2 is FYNNEI. The CDR3 extends over 11 amino acids. CDR3 nucleotides: TGTGCCAGCAGCCCAACAGATACGCAGTATTTT. Protein: CASSPTDTQYF. Full variable domain (outside the CDR3, taken from reference TRBV2 and TRBJ2-3): EPEVTQTPSHQVTQMGQEVILRCVPISNHLYFYWYRQILGQKVEFLVSFYNNEISEKSEIFDDQFSVERPDGSNFTLKIRSTKLEDSAMYFCASSPTDTQYFGPGTRLTVL.

A single count supports this clone. CDR3 loop: CASSPGTGLNIQYF. Written as DNA, the CDR3 is TGTGCCAGCAGCCCTGGGACAGGGTTAAACATTCAGTACTTC. J is TRBJ2-4 and V is TRBV7-2, with TRBD1 matching 9 bases. The CDR3 runs 14 residues. V lost 5 bases, J lost 6 bases, and 5 bases stayed unmatched. In germline, CDR1 is SGHTA, CDR2 FQGNSA. Full variable domain (missing parts from reference TRBV7-2 and TRBJ2-4): GAGVSQSPSNKVTEKGKDVELRCDPISGHTALYWYRQSLGQGLEFLIYFQGNSAPDKSGLPSDRFSAERTGGSVSTLTIQRTQQEDSAVYLCASSPGTGLNIQYFGAGTRLSVL.

This clone showed up just a few times. The V call is TRBV27, the J call TRBJ1-2; D is ambiguous. CDR1 and CDR2 (germline): MNHEY, SMNVEV (reference sequence). The V and J ends lost 0 bases and 5 bases respectively, with 7 bases between them. This CDR3 has 13 amino acids. CDR3 DNA sequence: TGTGCCAGCAGTTTATCGCGGGGTTATGGCTACACCTTC. This translates into CASSLSRGYGYTF.

V gene TRBV6-5 combines with J gene TRBJ2-7, with 8 positions matching TRBD2. Germline loops: CDR1 MNHEY, CDR2 SVGAGI. This CDR3 has 13 amino acids. Trimming cost V 5 bases and J 7 bases; bases outside gene matches: 7. CDR3 nucleotides: TGTGCCAGCAGTCCCGGGACTAGAGGGGAGCAGTACTTC. It is translated as CASSPGTRGEQYF.